The sequence of this T cell receptor (beta chain) was determined in a study of response to subunit inactivated influenza vaccine. Overall study findings and caveats: Each seasonal flu vaccination may recruit only limited new T cells, authors suggested.

TCRdb re-called the RT-PCR reads with MiXCR, one entry per CDR3 protein. The sample records roughly 710,000 distinct CDR3 sequences, about 14% being singletons. This CDR3 has 16 amino acids. CDR1 is SGHRS and CDR2 is YFSETQ in the germline V gene. V was pared by 3 bases and J by 1 base, with 11 bases between. This clonotype was counted at least ten times. The target antigen is unknown. This TCR derives from a man in his fifties or sixties who received an inactivated influenza vaccine. The genes are TRBV5-1 and TRBJ2-6; D is ambiguous. Specimen: PBMCs from blood, collected 14 to 15 days before vaccination. The DNA of the CDR3 is TGCGCCAGCAGCTCAGGCTTAGGGTCTGGGGCCAACGTCCTGACTTTC. This encodes CASSSGLGSGANVLTF.